This TCR beta chain appears in the sequencing data of a study of a mutant IDH1 vaccine in newly diagnosed glioma. This CDR3 spans 15 amino acids. Germline CDR1 is MNHNY and CDR2 is SVGAGI (reference sequence). With V trimmed by 6 bases and J by 3 bases, 8 bases remained unmatched. The time point is: week 5, during vaccination. Mutant IDH1 20-mer peptide, at 300 ug, made up each vaccine dose, with topical imiquimod. The data were produced by immunoSEQ multiplex PCR, yet TCRdb's version contains in-frame clones alone and is incomplete. The table shows some 60,000 clones, with around 89% occurring only once. Concerning this clone: Its target is unknown.

The chain is built from TRBV6-6 and TRBJ1-5; 7 bases align to TRBD1. This specimen was PBMCs, taken from a glioma patient whose treatment included an IDH1 peptide vaccine. The TCR comes from a woman in her 40s with glioma. This chain's CDR3 is CASSRPGQNNQPQHF. The CDR3 nucleotides read TGTGCCAGCAGCCGCCCGGGACAGAACAATCAGCCCCAGCATTTT.